One and the same sample provided the 30 T cell receptor beta chains below, sequenced in a study of T-cell memory formation after mild COVID-19. TCRdb analysed the 5' RACE reads with MiXCR anew, one entry per CDR3 protein. The profile covers about 180,000 distinct CDR3 sequences, with roughly 20% appearing a single time and 3.9% taken by the ten largest. Sequencing used PBMCs or a T cell subset sorted from them (not recorded which). These receptors all stem from a man younger than 35 who had mild COVID-19 (a few samples of this study predate the infection). Cell type and time point are not known.

This clonotype was detected a few times. V is TRBV10-3 and J is TRBJ2-2, with 8 bases lining up with TRBD2. The CDR3 runs to 15 residues. After removal of 3 bases from V and 3 bases from J, the junction contained 3 bases not matched to a gene. The germline gives CDR1 ENHRY, CDR2 SYGVKD. Here the CDR3 reads CAISEGAGDTGELFF. DNA of the CDR3: TGTGCCATCAGTGAAGGAGCGGGGGACACCGGGGAGCTGTTTTTT.

The V and J genes are TRBV4-1 and TRBJ2-5; 9 nucleotides match TRBD1. The CDR3 sequence is 15 residues long. The J segment lost 5 bases and the V segment lost 0 bases, leaving 4 bases of the junction unmatched. Germline loops: CDR1 MGHRA, CDR2 YSYEKL. The CDR3 spells CASSQDDRGTETQYF. The CDR3 DNA is TGCGCCAGCAGCCAAGATGACAGGGGGACGGAGACCCAGTACTTC.

The chain combines TRBV28 with TRBJ1-2; tentative D call: TRBD1 (5 bases). The CDR3 contains 12 residues. The germline CDR1 and CDR2 sequences are MDHEN and SYDVKM. Trimming cost V 6 bases and J 7 bases, with 12 bases left between them. The CDR3 reads CASSPGGRGYTF. In DNA form, the CDR3 reads TGTGCCAGCAGCCCCGGGGGACGTGGCTACACCTTC.

In its sample, this clonotype was seen a few times. The chain employs TRBV5-8 and TRBJ1-1; possible D gene TRBD1, 6 bases. The CDR3 loop spans 22 amino acids. Germline V gives CDR1 SGHTS, CDR2 YDEGEE. The V and J ends lost 4 bases and 9 bases respectively, with 43 bases between them. The CDR3 coding sequence is TGTGCCAGCAGCGAATATCTTGGGCCAGGGGACGGTTTAGGGTTCCCGGACCCTAAAGCTTTCTTT. As protein: CASSEYLGPGDGLGFPDPKAFF.

This clonotype has only a few counts. This chain joins TRBV12-3 or TRBV12-4 and TRBJ2-5; D tentatively reads TRBD1 or TRBD2 (6 bases each). Between the trimmed V and J ends, which lost 7 bases and 5 bases, there was a span of 20 bases. This CDR3 contains 15 residues. The DNA for the CDR3 is TGTGCCAGCACCCCGGGGGAACAGGGTGCTGAGACCCAGTACTTC. It specifies CASTPGEQGAETQYF.

In this sample, this clonotype turned up a few times. The chain couples TRBV7-4 to TRBJ1-4, with D maybe TRBD1 (6 bases). CDR3 length: 16 amino acids. Trimming pared 5 bases from V and 6 bases from J, leaving 19 bases between. Germline V gives CDR1 SGHVT, CDR2 SQSDAQ. CDR3 sequence reads: CASSHRRGKEDEKLFF. The CDR3 nucleotides read TGTGCCAGCAGCCACCGAAGGGGGAAAGAGGATGAAAAACTGTTTTTT.

This chain connects TRBV28 to TRBJ2-7, with D uncertain. V lost 3 bases to trimming and J lost 0 bases, with 6 bases between them. Germline CDR1 reads MDHEN; CDR2 reads SYDVKM. The CDR3 extends over 13 amino acids. CDR3 region: CASSFGSSYEQYV. In nucleotides, the CDR3 is TGTGCCAGCAGTTTCGGAAGCTCCTACGAGCAGTACGTC.

This clonotype has a single count. This chain links TRBV5-1 with TRBJ2-1, with D maybe TRBD1 (5 bases). V lost 4 bases and J 12 bases, leaving 20 bases between the germline ends. This CDR3 has 14 amino acids. Germline-derived CDR1 and CDR2 are SGHRS and YFSETQ. The CDR3 nucleotides are TGCGCCAGCAGCGCCGCGTGGGGCCGGGCACTGCAGTTCTTC. It encodes CASSAAWGRALQFF.

A remark on this clonotype: This may come from a read error, since a much larger clone is one base off. The chain combines TRBV5-1 with TRBJ2-3, with no clear D. Germline loops: CDR1 SGHRS, CDR2 YFSETQ. The V end was cut by 0 bases, the J end by 2 bases, with 7 bases between. The CDR3 is 14 amino acids. Written as DNA, the CDR3 is TGCGCCAGCAGCTTGGTAGGGAACACAGATACGCAGTATTTT. Translated: CASSLVGNTDTQYF.

A few counts support this clonotype. The V and J genes are TRBV7-9 and TRBJ1-2; D ambiguous. The germline CDR1 and CDR2 sequences are SEHNR and FQNEAQ (reference sequence). The CDR3 extends over 13 amino acids. The V and J ends lost 5 bases and 8 bases respectively, with 15 bases between them. This CDR3 is CASSREGGGGYTF. The CDR3 bases are TGTGCCAGCAGCAGAGAGGGAGGCGGCGGCTACACCTTC.

This clonotype has only a few counts. The chain is built from TRBV15 and TRBJ2-1, with D unresolved. Trimming left V 0 bases short and J 4 bases short, with 7 bases between. Germline values: CDR1 LNHNV, CDR2 YYDKDF (reference sequence). The CDR3 consists of 14 residues. DNA of the CDR3: TGTGCCACCAGCAGAGATACAGAGTACAATGAGCAGTTCTTC. This translates into CATSRDTEYNEQFF.

The chain combines TRBV4-3 with TRBJ2-3; no clear D. CDR3 length: 15 residues. Looked up from germline, CDR1 is LGHNA and CDR2 is YSLEER. Trimming took off 0 bases at V and 5 bases at J, with 12 bases between the two ends. The DNA of the CDR3 is TGCGCCAGCAGCCAAGATAGGACGCTGGGAGATACGCAGTATTTT. Translation: CASSQDRTLGDTQYF.

The V call is TRBV20-1, the J call TRBJ1-4; D might be TRBD1 (5 bases). V was pared by 0 bases and J by 8 bases, with 13 bases between. CDR3 length equals 14 residues. CDR1 and CDR2 from the germline V gene are DFQATT and SNEGSKA (reference sequence). The CDR3 DNA follows: TGCAGTGCTAGAGATCCCAGGGATGGGGAAAAACTGTTTTTT. Translation: CSARDPRDGEKLFF.

The chain recombines TRBV12-3 or TRBV12-4 with TRBJ1-5, with 11 nucleotides matching TRBD1. J lost 6 bases, V lost 6 bases, and 4 bases had no gene match. The CDR3 is made up of 14 amino acids. The CDR3 bases are TGTGCCAGCAGCCGGACAGGGGGCGGTCAGCCCCAGCATTTT. It encodes CASSRTGGGQPQHF.

CDR3 residues: CASSRHGGKVDSPLHF. Written as DNA, the CDR3 is TGTGCCAGCAGTCGCCATGGGGGTAAGGTGGATTCACCCCTCCACTTT. This chain connects TRBV6-5 to TRBJ1-6; tentatively, D is TRBD1 (5 bases). Germline V gene lookup returns CDR1 MNHEY and CDR2 SVGAGI. The V end lost 5 bases, the J end lost 8 bases, and 19 bases lay between the germline ends. The CDR3 extends over 16 amino acids.

This clonotype was seen more than once but under ten times. The J gene is TRBJ2-1, the V gene TRBV6-5, with TRBD2 as a possible D gene (7 bases). This CDR3 is 15 amino acids long. The V gene lost 2 bases and the J gene lost 5 bases, with 13 bases spanning the gap. Germline V CDR1 and CDR2: MNHEY, SVGAGI. The CDR3, as DNA: TGTGCCAGCAGTTACCCGGGGGCGGGGGACAATGAGCAGTTCTTC. Translated: CASSYPGAGDNEQFF.

The CDR3 DNA sequence: TGTGCCAGCAGTGGTTCGGGCAATGAGCAGTTCTTC. Translation gives CASSGSGNEQFF. The chain couples TRBV2 to TRBJ2-1; D is unresolved. The CDR3 totals 12 residues. The ends were cut back, 4 bases at V and 6 bases at J, with 7 bases in the middle. From germline, CDR1 is SNHLY and CDR2 FYNNEI.

V and J are TRBV20-1 and TRBJ1-1; D gene uncertain. The germline CDR1 and CDR2 sequences are DFQATT and SNEGSKA (reference sequence). The CDR3 contains 13 residues. V lost 5 bases and J 4 bases, leaving 14 bases between the germline ends. CDR3 DNA: TGCAGTGCTGCCCCCCCTGGGGTCACTGAAGCTTTCTTT. Translated, it gives CSAAPPGVTEAFF.

This clonotype was counted a few times. This chain joins TRBV24-1 and TRBJ2-5, with a possible D match to TRBD1 (5 bases). The CDR3 is made up of 15 amino acids. Trimming cost V 3 bases and J 3 bases, with 13 bases left between them. The germline gives CDR1 KGHDR, CDR2 SFDVKD. The CDR3 DNA sequence: TGTGCCACCAGTGATGCATCGGCAGGGAAAGAGACCCAGTACTTC. Encoded protein: CATSDASAGKETQYF.

V gene TRBV13 combines with J gene TRBJ1-3, with D hard to call. Trimming removed 4 bases from V and 4 bases from J, with 11 bases in between. This CDR3 has 14 amino acids. Germline-derived CDR1 and CDR2 are PRHDT and FYEKMQ (reference sequence). The CDR3 bases are TGTGCCAGCAGCTCAACGGTGGGAGGAAACACCATATATTTT. This translates into CASSSTVGGNTIYF.

V is TRBV15 and J is TRBJ1-5, with a tentative D call TRBD1 (5 bases). The CDR3 is 15 residues long. Germline CDR1 and CDR2: LNHNV and YYDKDF (reference sequence). Trimming took 8 bases from V and 3 from J, leaving 17 bases between them. The CDR3 DNA sequence: TGTGCCACCGGGGAACCCGGGACCCCCAATCAGCCCCAGCATTTT. Protein: CATGEPGTPNQPQHF.

This clonotype has only a few counts. This chain joins TRBV4-1 and TRBJ2-2; D remains ambiguous. Per germline, CDR1 MGHRA and CDR2 YSYEKL. CDR3 length: 17 residues. V lost 0 bases and J 0 bases, leaving 11 bases between the germline ends. CDR3 DNA sequence: TGCGCCAGCAGCCAAGATCCCAGAAAACCGAACACCGGGGAGCTGTTTTTT. The encoded protein is CASSQDPRKPNTGELFF.

This clonotype was seen more than once but under ten times. The gene calls are TRBV24-1 and TRBJ2-3, with D hard to call. Deletions cut 3 bases from V and 3 bases from J, with 9 bases between. The CDR3 is 14 amino acids. Per germline, CDR1 KGHDR and CDR2 SFDVKD. The CDR3 sequence: CATSDPTGTDTQYF. CDR3 in DNA: TGTGCCACCAGTGATCCCACCGGGACAGATACGCAGTATTTT.

In DNA, the CDR3 is TGTGCCAGCAGGGACAGTTTAAACATTCAGTACTTC. Its translation: CASRDSLNIQYF. This sequence joins TRBV2 and TRBJ2-4, with a tentative D call TRBD1 (6 bases). CDR1 is SNHLY and CDR2 is FYNNEI in the germline V gene. This CDR3 is built from 12 residues. V lost 6 bases to trimming and J lost 6 bases, with 9 bases between them.

This clonotype was seen a handful of times. The chain couples TRBV5-1 to TRBJ2-5; possibly TRBD1 or TRBD2 for D (6 bases each). Germline-derived CDR1 and CDR2 are SGHRS and YFSETQ. Trimming shortened V by 0 bases and J by 3 bases, and 15 bases separated the two germline ends. This CDR3 contains 16 residues. The CDR3 spells CASSLAPGANKETQYF. The DNA of the CDR3 is TGCGCCAGCAGCTTGGCCCCGGGGGCCAACAAAGAGACCCAGTACTTC.

CDR3 coding DNA: TGCGCCAGCAAGGGGACAGGCCCAGCCACGCAGTATTTT. It encodes CASKGTGPATQYF. This rearrangement joins TRBV10-1 to TRBJ2-3, with 8 positions matching TRBD1. The CDR3 loop spans 13 amino acids. Germline loops: CDR1 WNHNN, CDR2 SYGVQD (reference sequence). Trimming took 7 bases from V and 9 from J; bases not matched to a gene: 9.

V gene TRBV7-9 combines with J gene TRBJ1-1; a possible D gene is TRBD1 (5 bases). The V and J ends lost 7 bases and 4 bases respectively, with 22 bases between them. This CDR3 is 16 amino acids long. Germline lookup yields CDR1 SEHNR and CDR2 FQNEAQ (reference sequence). The CDR3 region has the DNA TGTGCCAGCATCCCCCCTCACCACCGGGGGGGCACTGAAGCTTTCTTT. This codes for CASIPPHHRGGTEAFF.

This sequence joins TRBV6-1 and TRBJ2-2, with D uncertain. CDR3 length: 13 amino acids. CDR1 MNHNS and CDR2 SASEGT come from the germline V gene. V was trimmed by 7 bases and J by 6 bases, leaving 12 bases between them. CDR3 in DNA: TGTGCCAGCATAGAGACACGGGCCGGGGAGCTGTTTTTT. Its translation is CASIETRAGELFF.

A few counts support this clonotype. The V call is TRBV7-2, the J call TRBJ1-1; D is possibly TRBD1 (6 bases). The CDR3 length is 15 residues. Germline CDR1 and CDR2: SGHTA and FQGNSA. V lost 3 bases, J lost 1 base, and 12 bases lay in between. The CDR3 sequence is CASSFQGTWNTEAFF. CDR3 coding DNA: TGTGCCAGCAGCTTCCAGGGGACCTGGAACACTGAAGCTTTCTTT.

This clonotype occurred a few times. The gene calls are TRBV12-3 or TRBV12-4 and TRBJ1-1, with D hard to call. This CDR3 region has 12 residues. The V end was cut by 7 bases, the J end by 7 bases, with 13 bases between. The CDR3 coding sequence is TGTGCCAGCAAGCAAGCCGGGATTGAAGCTTTCTTT. Amino acids: CASKQAGIEAFF.